This is a list of T cell receptor beta chains from one sample in a study of blood T cell repertoires in COVID-19. Assay: immunoSEQ multiplex PCR; the TCRdb copy retains only in-frame clones and omits some. The table shows 200,000 to 250,000 clones, with roughly 90% occurring only once. Input material: peripheral blood. Receptors were obtained from a man aged 55-75 years with COVID-19, enrolled during active disease. Each CDR3 is given with its conserved first and last residue. A D gene is named only where the DNA matches it firmly. Clone size is not always given. Where it is, it says once, few, many or a class for expanded clones.

J,D,V,size,DNA,CDR3
TRBJ1-2,.,TRBV18,.,TGTGCCAGCTCACAGATAAGACAGAACTTTGACTATGGCTACACCTTC,CASSQIRQNFDYGYTF
TRBJ2-1,.,TRBV7-9,.,TGTGCCAGCAGCCACGGCGGGCGATACAATGAGCAGTTCTTC,CASSHGGRYNEQFF
TRBJ2-1,.,TRBV7-3,.,TGTGCCAGCAGCTTAGTCTCCAACAGTGAGCAGTTCTTC,CASSLVSNSEQFF
TRBJ1-2,TRBD1,TRBV28,.,TGTGCCAGCAGTTTACCGCCGAGACAGGGGGACTTCTATGGCTACACCTTC,CASSLPPRQGDFYGYTF
TRBJ2-7,.,TRBV24-1,.,TGTGCCACCAGTGCAGGGGTCGAGCAGTACTTC,CATSAGVEQYF
TRBJ2-2,TRBD2,TRBV19,.,TGTGCCAGTAGTATACTAGCGGGGGGGCTCGGCACCGGGGAGCTGTTTTTT,CASSILAGGLGTGELFF
TRBJ2-2,TRBD2,TRBV2,.,TGTGCCAGCAGTGAATCGGGGCTAGCGGGCGGGGAGCTGTTTTTT,CASSESGLAGGELFF
TRBJ1-2,.,TRBV19,.,TGTGCCAGTAGTTTTGGGGAGGGCCCCTACTATGGCTACACCTTC,CASSFGEGPYYGYTF
TRBJ1-5,TRBD1,TRBV28,once,TGTGCCAGCAGTTCCCCATTCGGGACAGAGGGACGAGGACTCCGGGGACGGCAGAATCAGCCCCAGCATTTT,CASSSPFGTEGRGLRGRQNQPQHF
TRBJ2-3,TRBD1,TRBV9,.,TGTGCCAGCAGCCCACAACCGGGACAGCTGACAGATACGCAGTATTTT,CASSPQPGQLTDTQYF
TRBJ2-2,.,TRBV10-3,.,TGTGCCATCAGTGAGCGGGCAGGGATGGCCGGGGAGCTGTTTTTT,CAISERAGMAGELFF
TRBJ2-1,TRBD2,TRBV20-1,once,TGCAGTGCTAGTGAATGGGGCGGGAGGGTATCCTACAATGAGCAGTTCTTC,CSASEWGGRVSYNEQFF
TRBJ2-1,.,TRBV19,.,TGTGCCAGTAGTTCCCGGGGGTTAGCGAGTTCCTACAATGAGCAGTTCTTC,CASSSRGLASSYNEQFF
TRBJ2-1,TRBD2,TRBV28,once,TGTGCCAGCAGCACCGGGACTAGCGGGCGCCGCCTATTCTTC,CASSTGTSGRRLFF
TRBJ1-3,.,TRBV13,.,TGTGCCAGCAGCTCCCAGGGGTCTGGAAACACCATATATTTT,CASSSQGSGNTIYF
TRBJ2-7,TRBD1,TRBV7-9,.,TGTGCCAGCAGCTCAACTCAAACCGGGACAGGGCTCGAGCAGTACTTC,CASSSTQTGTGLEQYF
TRBJ2-2,.,TRBV6-5,.,TGTGCCAGCAGTTACGGCAGGGCATCAACCGGGGAGCTGTTTTTT,CASSYGRASTGELFF
TRBJ2-7,.,TRBV7-2,.,TGTGCCAGCAGCTTCGGCGGGGCCACCTACGAGCAGTACTTC,CASSFGGATYEQYF
TRBJ1-3,.,TRBV5-4,once,TGTGCCAGCAGCCGGGACACTGGAAACACCATATATTTT,CASSRDTGNTIYF
TRBJ2-7,.,TRBV2,.,TGTGCCAGCAGTGAAACCCCAGGGAAGTACTTC,CASSETPGKYF
TRBJ2-2,TRBD2,TRBV19,.,TGTGCCAGTAGGGGGGGTAGCGGGTTCACCGGGGAGCTGTTTTTT,CASRGGSGFTGELFF
TRBJ2-1,TRBD1,TRBV25-1,.,TGTGCCAGCAGTGAATCGGGGGACAGGGGTGACAATGAGCAGTTCTTC,CASSESGDRGDNEQFF
TRBJ1-3,TRBD1,TRBV5-5,few,TGTGCCAGCAGCCCTAGACAGGGGGCTCTCTCTGGAAACACCATATATTTT,CASSPRQGALSGNTIYF
TRBJ1-1,.,TRBV7-9,.,TGTGCCAGCAGCTTAGGGGGCCAGGGGAAAGCTTTCTTT,CASSLGGQGKAFF
TRBJ2-3,.,TRBV5-5,.,TGTGCCAGCAGCTTGCCCGGCACAGATACGCAGTATTTT,CASSLPGTDTQYF
TRBJ2-3,.,TRBV10-1,.,TGCGCCAGCAGTGATAAAGGGGCCAGTAGGACAGATACGCAGTATTTT,CASSDKGASRTDTQYF
TRBJ2-7,.,TRBV12-3/TRBV12-4,.,TGTGCCAGCAGCTCCCGGCGGGATGACGAGCAGTACTTC,CASSSRRDDEQYF
TRBJ1-3,TRBD1,TRBV28,once,TGTGCCAGCAGTAACAGACAGGGAAGTGTACATTTT,CASSNRQGSVHF
TRBJ2-7,.,TRBV11-2,.,TGTGCCAGCAGCTTAGAGTCAGGGGGGCACTACGAGCAGTACTTC,CASSLESGGHYEQYF
TRBJ1-2,TRBD1,TRBV5-6,few,TGTGCCAGCAGGAGTCGGGAGACAGGGGGCTCTGGCTACACCTTC,CASRSRETGGSGYTF
TRBJ2-7,TRBD1,TRBV18,.,TGTGCCAGCTCAGTGATGACAGGGGGCTCCTACGAGCAGTACTTC,CASSVMTGGSYEQYF
TRBJ1-2,TRBD1,TRBV7-9,.,TGTGCCAGCAGCTTGGGACAGTCAGGTTTCTATGGCTACACCTTC,CASSLGQSGFYGYTF
TRBJ1-5,.,TRBV15,.,TGTGCCACCAGCAGAGATAGGCAGGAGGGTCAGCCCCAGCATTTT,CATSRDRQEGQPQHF
TRBJ1-5,.,TRBV11-2,.,TGTGCCAGCAGCTTAGCTATGCGGGGTTTCAATCAGCCCCAGCATTTT,CASSLAMRGFNQPQHF
TRBJ2-1,TRBD2,TRBV4-2,few,TGTGCCAGCAGCCAAGGGGGGACTAACACTGGAGGGCAGTTCTTC,CASSQGGTNTGGQFF
TRBJ1-2,.,TRBV3-1/TRBV3-2,.,TGTGCCAGCAGCCAATTTACAGCTAACTATGGCTACACCTTC,CASSQFTANYGYTF
TRBJ2-3,.,TRBV21-1,.,TGTGCCAGCAGCAAAGAGGATTGGGGGACTAGCGGGGTGTGCGACGACACAGATACGCAGTATTTT,CASSKEDWGTSGVCDDTDTQYF
TRBJ1-1,.,TRBV7-8,.,TGTGCCAGCAGCTTAGAAGCGGGTTGGCGATTGAACACTGAAGCTTTCTTT,CASSLEAGWRLNTEAFF
TRBJ1-1,.,TRBV18,once,TGTGCCAGCTCACCCTTGACAGGTGTATTTGAAGCTTTCTTT,CASSPLTGVFEAFF
TRBJ1-2,.,TRBV28,.,TGTGCCAGCAGTACCACGATTTACGACAGGAAATCATATGGCTACACCTTC,CASSTTIYDRKSYGYTF
TRBJ2-6,.,TRBV27,.,TGTGCCAGCAGTTTGGACCCCAGGGCCTCTGGGGCCAACGTCCTGACTTTC,CASSLDPRASGANVLTF
TRBJ2-1,TRBD1,TRBV7-9,.,TGTGCCAGCAGCTTACCGACAGGGGGCGGGAGAGATGAGCAGTTCTTC,CASSLPTGGGRDEQFF
TRBJ1-5,.,TRBV27,.,TGTGCCAGCAGCCCAGTTAGGGGTAATGTCGGCAATCAGCCCCAGCATTTT,CASSPVRGNVGNQPQHF
TRBJ2-1,.,TRBV19,.,TGTGCCAGTAGTATCGGAAGAGGGATCAACGGTGAGCAGTTCTTC,CASSIGRGINGEQFF
TRBJ1-2,TRBD1,TRBV3-1/TRBV3-2,.,TGTGCCAGCAGCCCGGACAGGGGGCGATCTCTTAACTATGGCTACACCTTC,CASSPDRGRSLNYGYTF
TRBJ1-1,.,TRBV7-2,.,TGTGCCAGCAGCTTAAGCGGCCCTGAAGCTTTCTTT,CASSLSGPEAFF
TRBJ2-2,TRBD2,TRBV5-1,.,TGCGCCAGCAGCCTAGCGGGAACGGTCGGGGAGCTGTTTTTT,CASSLAGTVGELFF
TRBJ1-3,.,TRBV12-3/TRBV12-4,.,TGTGCCAGCAGTGGACAAACCGGAAACACCATATATTTT,CASSGQTGNTIYF
TRBJ1-4,.,TRBV24-1,.,TGTGCCACCAGTGCCCCCGTTTGGGGGGGTGACGCAACTAATGAAAAACTGTTTTTT,CATSAPVWGGDATNEKLFF